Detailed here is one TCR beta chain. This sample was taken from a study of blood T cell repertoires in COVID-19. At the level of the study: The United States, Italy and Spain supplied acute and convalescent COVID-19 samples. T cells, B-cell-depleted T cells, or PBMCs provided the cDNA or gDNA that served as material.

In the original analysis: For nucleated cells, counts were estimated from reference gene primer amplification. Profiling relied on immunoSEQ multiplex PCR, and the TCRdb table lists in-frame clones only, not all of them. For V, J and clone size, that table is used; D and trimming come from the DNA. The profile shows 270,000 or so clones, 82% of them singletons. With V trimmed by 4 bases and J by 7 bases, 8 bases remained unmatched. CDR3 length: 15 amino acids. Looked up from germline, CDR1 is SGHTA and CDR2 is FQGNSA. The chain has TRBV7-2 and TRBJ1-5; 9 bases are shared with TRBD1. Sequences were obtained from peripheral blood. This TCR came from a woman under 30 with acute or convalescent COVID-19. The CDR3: CASSSLDRGGQPQHF. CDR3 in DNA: TGTGCCAGCAGCTCCCTGGACAGGGGTGGACAGCCCCAGCATTTT.